This T cell receptor (beta chain) was identified during a study of T-cell reconstitution after alpha-beta-depleted transplantation in children. Points from the study as a whole: Surviving recipient T cells and thymic progenitors accounted for the high day-60 TCRbeta diversity observed in some patients.

V was cut by 3 bases and J by 2 bases, with 15 bases left in between. CDR1 and CDR2 from the germline V gene are DFQATT and SNEGSKA (reference sequence). CDR3 size: 15 residues. The TCRbeta library incorporated unique molecular identifiers. TCRdb processed the PCR reads anew with MiXCR; each CDR3 protein has one entry. The sample lists about 580,000 distinct CDR3 sequences; about 21% were seen once. On this clonotype itself: Its specificity is not known.

The sequencing here drew on PBMCs, mostly from graft donor cells, taken 360 days after TCRalphabeta/CD19-depleted stem cell transplant. The gene calls are TRBV20-1 and TRBJ2-3; D perhaps matches TRBD1 (5 bases). This clonotype was sampled from a boy under two years old who had a stem cell transplant for acute myeloid leukemia, so the T cells may come from the graft donor. CDR3 sequence: CSASQGIAYTDTQYF. Here the CDR3 DNA reads TGCAGTGCTAGTCAGGGAATAGCTTACACAGATACGCAGTATTTT.